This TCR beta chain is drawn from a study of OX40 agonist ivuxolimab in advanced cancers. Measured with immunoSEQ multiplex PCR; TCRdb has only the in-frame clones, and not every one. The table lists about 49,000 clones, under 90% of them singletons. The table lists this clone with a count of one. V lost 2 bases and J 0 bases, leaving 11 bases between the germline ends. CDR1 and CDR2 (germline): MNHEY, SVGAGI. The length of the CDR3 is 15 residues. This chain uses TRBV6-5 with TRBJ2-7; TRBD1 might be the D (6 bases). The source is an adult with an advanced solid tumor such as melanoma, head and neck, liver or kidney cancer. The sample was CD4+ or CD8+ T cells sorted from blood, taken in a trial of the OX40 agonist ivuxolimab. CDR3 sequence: CASSYLRGNSYEQYF. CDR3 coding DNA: TGTGCCAGCAGTTACCTGAGGGGGAACTCCTACGAGCAGTACTTC.